Presented here are 10 T cell receptor beta chains from one specimen sequenced in a study of cytomegalovirus exposure and HLA in healthy donors. Use of 60 Vbeta and 13 Jbeta primers characterized the PCR. Only in-frame clones appear in the TCRdb table, and some are missing; sequencing was by immunoSEQ multiplex PCR. Among approximately 130,000 clones, roughly 86% were seen once, and the ten largest hold about 1.7%. The sequenced material came from PBMCs. Receptors originate from a man younger than 35 in good health and CMV-seronegative.

The chain employs TRBV6-1 and TRBJ1-6; 11 bases map to TRBD1. There are 13 residues in the CDR3. Unmatched junction bases numbered 0, after V lost 6 bases and J lost 8 bases. Germline V gives CDR1 MNHNS, CDR2 SASEGT. The CDR3 protein is CASRGQGDSPLHF. CDR3 DNA sequence: TGTGCCAGCAGGGGACAGGGGGATTCACCCCTCCACTTT.

This clone was counted a few times. This sequence joins TRBV4-1 and TRBJ1-1; D gene ambiguous. Looked up from germline, CDR1 is MGHRA and CDR2 is YSYEKL. Trimming pared 0 bases from V and 1 base from J, leaving 12 bases between. The CDR3 covers 16 residues. The CDR3 nucleotides are TGCGCCAGCAGCCAAGAAGCGGTTCTCAAGAACACTGAAGCTTTCTTT. It codes for CASSQEAVLKNTEAFF.

A few counts support this clone. The rearrangement uses TRBV5-4 and TRBJ2-7; TRBD2 agrees at 8 bases. CDR3 length equals 17 residues. From germline, CDR1 is SGHNT and CDR2 YYREEE (reference sequence). With V trimmed by 1 base and J by 6 bases, 15 bases remained unmatched. The CDR3 is CASSLYGSGGRLREQYF. The CDR3 DNA reads TGTGCCAGCAGCTTGTATGGCAGCGGGGGAAGGCTCCGCGAGCAGTACTTC.

The genes are TRBV9 and TRBJ2-1, with TRBD2 as a possible D gene (6 bases). Germline CDR1 is SGDLS and CDR2 is YYNGEE. The CDR3 totals 15 residues. V gave up 0 bases and J gave up 8 bases, with 15 bases separating them. This CDR3 is CASSVEVRGWHEQFF. The CDR3 DNA sequence: TGTGCCAGCAGCGTAGAGGTGCGGGGATGGCATGAGCAGTTCTTC.

The gene calls are TRBV27 and TRBJ2-5; 10 bases agree with TRBD1. The CDR3 contains 15 residues. The germline CDR1 and CDR2 sequences are MNHEY and SMNVEV (reference sequence). J gave up 5 bases and V 5 bases, and 8 bases lay outside the gene matches. The CDR3 bases are TGTGCCAGCAGTCTTAGACAGGGGGCCTGGGAGACCCAGTACTTC. Amino acids: CASSLRQGAWETQYF.

V gene TRBV7-9 combines with J gene TRBJ2-7; perhaps TRBD1 as D (5 bases). CDR3 length: 13 amino acids. V lost 1 base to trimming and J lost 4 bases, with 8 bases between them. From germline, CDR1 is SEHNR and CDR2 FQNEAQ (reference sequence). In DNA form, the CDR3 reads TGTGCCAGCAGCTTAGTAAAGGGGTACGAGCAGTACTTC. This encodes CASSLVKGYEQYF.

This rearrangement joins TRBV5-4 to TRBJ1-1; 7 bases line up with TRBD1. There are 18 residues in the CDR3. Germline loops: CDR1 SGHNT, CDR2 YYREEE (reference sequence). V was clipped by 4 bases and J by 0 bases; unmatched bases: 15. In DNA, the CDR3 is TGTGCCAGCAGCCCGGAAACGGGACAGTTATCTTTGAACACTGAAGCTTTCTTT. As protein: CASSPETGQLSLNTEAFF.

The chain carries TRBV6-6 and TRBJ1-2; TRBD1 matches 7 bases. The CDR3 is made up of 12 amino acids. CDR1 MNHNY and CDR2 SVGAGI come from the germline V gene (reference sequence). J lost 4 bases, V lost 8 bases, and 4 bases had no gene match. The CDR3 protein is CASAGTVYGYTF. The DNA of the CDR3 is TGTGCCAGCGCGGGGACAGTCTATGGCTACACCTTC.

This sequence joins TRBV9 and TRBJ2-3; no clear D gene. This CDR3 contains 15 residues. Trimming took off 1 base at V and 4 bases at J, with 13 bases between the two ends. Germline V gene data show CDR1 as SGDLS and CDR2 as YYNGEE. CDR3 amino acids: CASSVSYHPSDTQYF. Here the CDR3 DNA reads TGTGCCAGCAGCGTAAGCTACCACCCTTCAGATACGCAGTATTTT. Combining the CDR3 with reference TRBV9 and TRBJ2-3 gives the whole variable domain DSGVTQTPKHLITATGQRVTLRCSPRSGDLSVYWYQQSLDQGLQFLIQYYNGEERAKGNILERFSAQQFPDLHSELNLSSLELGDSALYFCASSVSYHPSDTQYFGPGTRLTVL.

Comments on this clone: The conserved closing phenylalanine or tryptophan is absent in this CDR3, likely reflecting a read error. The rearrangement links TRBV4-3 to TRBJ1-1; no clear D. The CDR3 contains 15 residues. CDR1 and CDR2 from the germline V gene are LGHNA and YSLEER. V was clipped by 0 bases and J by 7 bases, with 15 bases between them. The CDR3 bases are TGCGCCAGCAGCCAAGATGCGGGTAATGGCGGTGAAGCTTTCCTT. Its translation is CASSQDAGNGGEAFL.